The clone carrying this TCR beta chain was detected only a few times. The target antigen is unknown. The V gene lost 7 bases and the J gene lost 2 bases, with 15 bases spanning the gap. Germline V lookup: CDR1 MNHEY, CDR2 SMNVEV (reference sequence). The CDR3 is 14 residues long. The data belong to a study of identical twins. Overall study findings and caveats: Invariant MAIT and iNKT cells could partly confound zero-insertion analyses. The degree of excess twin sharing was weaker in beta out-of-frame sequences.

TCRdb re-derived calls from the 5' RACE reads in MiXCR, one entry per CDR3 protein. This table has 450,000 or so distinct CDR3 sequences, roughly an eighth appearing once. Each donor (without exception) was a healthy Caucasian. These same records also appear under a second study, on yellow fever vaccine responses in identical twins. As that report states: It has been reported that, in twins, the vaccine T cell response seemed partly convergent and partly personalized.

This TCR came from a woman between 18 and 29 years old in good health. What was sequenced was CD4+ T cells sorted from blood. The chain has TRBV27 and TRBJ2-7; weak D call: TRBD1 (6 bases). CDR3 protein: CASTRAGDTYEQYF. DNA for the CDR3: TGTGCCAGCACGCGGGCAGGGGACACCTACGAGCAGTACTTC.